These 19 T cell receptor beta chains were all obtained from the same sample, sequenced in a study of blood T cell repertoires in COVID-19. Repertoires were generated with immunoSEQ multiplex PCR, while TCRdb's copy carries only in-frame clones and drops some. Here the sample spans 100,000 to 150,000 clones, about nine tenths being singletons. Sequenced material: peripheral blood. These receptor sequences come from a man aged 50 or older with acute or convalescent COVID-19.

This clone was seen just once. The chain employs TRBV5-1 and TRBJ2-3; 11 nucleotides agree with TRBD2. The CDR3 extends over 17 amino acids. Germline V gives CDR1 SGHRS, CDR2 YFSETQ. J lost 5 bases, V lost 1 base, and 9 bases had no gene match. The CDR3: CASSLTLTSGVGDTQYF. In nucleotides, the CDR3 is TGCGCCAGCAGCTTGACATTGACTAGCGGGGTGGGAGATACGCAGTATTTT.

The chain employs TRBV5-8 and TRBJ2-1; weak D call: TRBD2 (5 bases). CDR1 and CDR2 (germline): SGHTS, YDEGEE. There are 12 residues in the CDR3. Trimming shortened V by 7 bases and J by 3 bases, and 8 bases separated the two germline ends. Here the CDR3 reads CASDDYYNEQFF. DNA for the CDR3: TGTGCCAGCGACGACTACTACAATGAGCAGTTCTTC.

The V gene is TRBV19, the J gene TRBJ1-1; perhaps TRBD1 as D (5 bases). Germline V gene sequence: CDR1 LNHDA, CDR2 SQIVND (reference sequence). V gave up 5 bases and J gave up 4 bases, with 17 bases separating them. The CDR3 totals 15 residues. CDR3 loop: CASSRQSAQGTEAFF. DNA for the CDR3: TGTGCCAGTAGTCGACAGAGTGCCCAGGGCACTGAAGCTTTCTTT.

In this sample, this clone turned up once. The chain couples TRBV28 to TRBJ1-2, with a tentative D call TRBD1 (5 bases). The germline V gene encodes CDR1 MDHEN and CDR2 SYDVKM. Trimming shortened V by 2 bases and J by 1 base, and 8 bases separated the two germline ends. The CDR3 is 14 amino acids. CDR3 sequence (DNA): TGTGCCAGCAGTTTACGGGGGGTTAACTATGGCTACACCTTC. This translates into CASSLRGVNYGYTF.

For the CDR3, the DNA is TGTGCCAGCAGCTCTACAGGGTACTCTGGAAACACCATATATTTT. This translates into CASSSTGYSGNTIYF. The rearrangement joins TRBV28 to TRBJ1-3, with a tentative D call TRBD1 (6 bases). The CDR3 spans 15 residues. Trimming pared 6 bases from V and 0 bases from J, leaving 12 bases between. Germline lookup yields CDR1 MDHEN and CDR2 SYDVKM.

The chain uses TRBV3-1 (or the pseudogene TRBV3-2) and TRBJ1-2; perhaps TRBD1 as D (6 bases). This CDR3 region has 13 residues. In germline, CDR1 is LGHDT, CDR2 YNNKEL (reference sequence). V gave up 1 base and J gave up 8 bases, with 11 bases separating them. The CDR3 loop reads CASSQGQGSGYTF. The CDR3 DNA reads as TGTGCCAGCAGCCAAGGGCAGGGGAGCGGCTACACCTTC.

The chain combines TRBV30 with TRBJ2-7; 10 positions match TRBD1. The trim removed 4 bases at V and 6 bases at J, leaving 6 bases unmatched. Germline values: CDR1 GTSNPN, CDR2 SVGIG (reference sequence). The CDR3 contains 13 residues. Here the CDR3 DNA reads TGTGCCTGGACCCGGGACAGGGGCGGCGAGCAGTACTTC. It encodes CAWTRDRGGEQYF. The full variable domain, rest sourced from reference TRBV30 and TRBJ2-7, is SQTIHQWPATLVQPVGSPLSLECTVEGTSNPNLYWYRQAAGRGLQLLFYSVGIGQISSEVPQNLSASRPQDRQFILSSKKLLLSDSGFYLCAWTRDRGGEQYFGPGTRLTVT.

The chain has TRBV14 and TRBJ2-5, with 12 bases aligning to TRBD2. Germline V gene sequence: CDR1 SGHDN, CDR2 FVKESK. The CDR3 is made up of 15 amino acids. J gave up 2 bases and V 5 bases, and 3 bases lay outside the gene matches. The chain's CDR3 is CASSGLAGIQETQYF. The CDR3 DNA reads as TGTGCCAGCAGCGGACTAGCGGGAATTCAAGAGACCCAGTACTTC.

The CDR3 DNA reads TGTGCCAGCAGCCAAGATCAGCCGGGACTGGTGGTAGATACGCAGTATTTT. It translates to CASSQDQPGLVVDTQYF. This chain links TRBV14 with TRBJ2-3, with D possibly TRBD2 on 6 matching bases. The CDR3 is made up of 17 amino acids. Trimming cost V 0 bases and J 5 bases, with 18 bases left between them. Germline CDR1 and CDR2: SGHDN and FVKESK.

The CDR3 spells CASSFQGQSSGNTIYF. CDR3 DNA: TGCGCCAGCAGCTTTCAAGGACAGTCCTCTGGAAACACCATATATTTT. The genes are TRBV5-1 and TRBJ1-3, with TRBD1 as a possible D gene (6 bases). Germline CDR1 reads SGHRS; CDR2 reads YFSETQ. The CDR3 has 16 residues. Trimming shortened V by 2 bases and J by 0 bases, and 12 bases separated the two germline ends.

This chain links TRBV19 with TRBJ1-2; 7 nucleotides agree with TRBD1. The CDR3 consists of 14 residues. Germline V gene lookup returns CDR1 LNHDA and CDR2 SQIVND (reference sequence). V trimming: 5 bases; J trimming: 8 bases; junction bases outside the gene matches: 11. The CDR3 bases are TGTGCCAGTAGTCACGACAGGGTTTCTCTGGGCTACACCTTC. This codes for CASSHDRVSLGYTF.

The rearrangement joins TRBV3-1 (or the pseudogene TRBV3-2) to TRBJ1-1, with D unresolved. Germline loops: CDR1 LGHDT, CDR2 YNNKEL (reference sequence). The CDR3 is 15 residues long. V lost 2 bases to trimming and J lost 6 bases, with 16 bases between them. The CDR3 here is CASSQFSGRSSEAFF. The CDR3 nucleotides read TGTGCCAGCAGCCAATTTTCTGGGAGAAGCTCTGAAGCTTTCTTT.

This clone has a handful of counts. This chain links TRBV4-1 with TRBJ2-3; D not resolved. The CDR3 loop spans 12 amino acids. Germline CDR1 is MGHRA and CDR2 is YSYEKL. V was shortened by 4 bases and J by 4 bases, with 6 bases between the two germline ends. CDR3 amino acids: CASSLEADTQYF. CDR3 in DNA: TGCGCCAGCAGCCTTGAGGCAGATACGCAGTATTTT.

This chain joins TRBV19 and TRBJ1-5, with 9 bases that match TRBD1. The CDR3 has 14 residues. CDR1 LNHDA and CDR2 SQIVND come from the germline V gene (reference sequence). V trimming: 10 bases; J trimming: 5 bases; junction bases outside the gene matches: 9. CDR3 protein: CATRDRDFYQPQHF. CDR3 DNA: TGTGCCACTAGGGACAGGGATTTTTATCAGCCCCAGCATTTT.

J is TRBJ2-5 and V is TRBV5-1; 7 bases are a match to TRBD1. Unmatched junction bases numbered 3, after V lost 1 base and J lost 3 bases. This CDR3 is built from 14 residues. Looked up from germline, CDR1 is SGHRS and CDR2 is YFSETQ. This CDR3 reads CASSLTGAKETQYF. The CDR3, as DNA: TGCGCCAGCAGCTTGACAGGGGCCAAAGAGACCCAGTACTTC.

As DNA, the CDR3 is TGTGCCAGCAGCGGGAGCGGGAGAGACACCGGGGAGCTGTTTTTT. It translates to CASSGSGRDTGELFF. The J gene is TRBJ2-2, the V gene TRBV2; TRBD2 aligns across 8 bases. Germline trimming cut 6 bases from V and 3 bases from J; bases unmatched to any gene: 6. This CDR3 comprises 15 residues. Germline V CDR1 and CDR2: SNHLY, FYNNEI. Drawing the rest from reference TRBV2 and TRBJ2-2, the complete variable domain is EPEVTQTPSHQVTQMGQEVILRCVPISNHLYFYWYRQILGQKVEFLVSFYNNEISEKSEIFDDQFSVERPDGSNFTLKIRSTKLEDSAMYFCASSGSGRDTGELFFGEGSRLTVL.

The V and J genes are TRBV24-1 and TRBJ2-1; TRBD1 matches 9 bases. From germline, CDR1 is KGHDR and CDR2 SFDVKD. This CDR3 contains 15 residues. The J segment lost 5 bases and the V segment lost 7 bases, leaving 8 bases of the junction unmatched. The CDR3 coding sequence is TGTGCCACCAGCCCGGGACAGGGAAGGAACAATGAGCAGTTCTTC. Encoded protein: CATSPGQGRNNEQFF.

The chain carries TRBV4-1 and TRBJ1-3, with a possible D match to TRBD1 (6 bases). This CDR3 is built from 15 residues. V lost 5 bases to trimming and J lost 7 bases, with 18 bases between them. In germline, CDR1 is MGHRA, CDR2 YSYEKL. CDR3 nucleotides: TGCGCCAGCAGCACTCAGGGGCGAAGGGAGAACACCATATATTTT. As protein: CASSTQGRRENTIYF.

The chain employs TRBV10-3 and TRBJ2-1; D is ambiguous. The V end was cut by 6 bases, the J end by 4 bases, with 10 bases between. The CDR3 is 13 residues long. The V gene's germline CDR1 is ENHRY and CDR2 SYGVKD. CDR3 region: CAIREQIYNEQFF. CDR3 in DNA: TGTGCCATCAGGGAACAGATTTACAATGAGCAGTTCTTC.